One and the same sample provided the 6 T cell receptor beta chains below, sequenced in a study of identical twins. From the 5' RACE reads, TCRdb called clonotypes with MiXCR, one entry per CDR3 protein. The sample carries hundreds of thousands of distinct CDR3 sequences, roughly 20% recorded once. This sample also appeared in a second study, on T cells expressing NK-cell markers.

What was sequenced was PBMCs. These receptors came from a woman in her late teens or twenties in good health.

In its sample, this clonotype was seen once. A much larger clone sits a single nucleotide away, making a read error possible. The V and J genes are TRBV6-5 and TRBJ2-7; perhaps D is TRBD1 or TRBD2 (5 bases each). Germline assignment: CDR1 MNHEY and CDR2 SVGAGI. The CDR3 extends over 15 amino acids. CDR3 loop: CASSYSYGDPYKQYF. CDR3 DNA: TGTGCCAGCAGTTACTCGTACGGGGACCCCTACAAGCAGTACTTC.

In this sample, this clonotype turned up a few times. The rearrangement links TRBV20-1 to TRBJ2-1, with TRBD2 as a possible D gene (6 bases). CDR3 length: 14 amino acids. CDR1 and CDR2 from the germline V gene are DFQATT and SNEGSKA (reference sequence). Trimming took 6 bases from V and 7 from J, leaving 19 bases between them. The CDR3 region has the DNA TGCAGTGCCCCCCTTTCAGGTGCGGGGAATGAGCAGTTCTTC. It yields the protein CSAPLSGAGNEQFF.

This clonotype was detected only a few times. The chain has TRBV29-1 and TRBJ2-7, with D unclear. The germline CDR1 and CDR2 sequences are SQVTM and ANQGSEA. This CDR3 spans 12 amino acids. V was clipped by 4 bases and J by 3 bases, with 10 bases between them. The CDR3 DNA is TGCAGCGTTGGGCCGGAATACTACGAGCAGTACTTC. It is translated as CSVGPEYYEQYF.

This clonotype has more than one count but fewer than ten. The V and J genes are TRBV4-3 and TRBJ2-3; 11 positions match TRBD2. This CDR3 has 18 residues. Germline V gene sequence: CDR1 LGHNA, CDR2 YSLEER. V gave up 5 bases and J gave up 0 bases; unmatched junction bases: 10. This CDR3 reads CASSILLAGGTSTDTQYF. The CDR3 DNA reads TGCGCCAGCAGCATCCTGCTAGCGGGAGGTACTAGCACAGATACGCAGTATTTT.

V gene TRBV7-2 combines with J gene TRBJ2-7; possible D gene TRBD1, 5 bases. Germline V gene lookup returns CDR1 SGHTA and CDR2 FQGNSA. The V gene lost 3 bases and the J gene lost 3 bases, with 12 bases spanning the gap. The CDR3 extends over 14 amino acids. The CDR3 DNA reads TGTGCCAGCAGCTTGGGCAGGGCTCGCTACGAGCAGTACTTC. Translated: CASSLGRARYEQYF.

This clonotype showed up just a few times. This sequence joins TRBV4-3 and TRBJ2-3; 7 bases are a match to TRBD2. This CDR3 is built from 16 residues. V gave up 2 bases and J gave up 2 bases; unmatched junction bases: 7. CDR1 and CDR2 (germline): LGHNA, YSLEER. CDR3 loop: CASSQNTGRPTDTQYF. As DNA, the CDR3 is TGCGCCAGCAGCCAAAACACCGGGAGGCCCACAGATACGCAGTATTTT.